This T cell receptor beta chain was identified in a study of cytomegalovirus exposure and HLA in healthy donors. Study-level information: Most donors, 81% of some 400 genotyped, fell in the Caucasian-associated ancestry cluster. Study results and limitations: Later work found most CMV-associated TCR beta chains apparently HLA-restricted.

On this clone itself: Its antigen is not known.

Trimming cost V 8 bases and J 3 bases, with 14 bases left between them. Germline V CDR1 and CDR2: LNHDA, SQIVND (reference sequence). The CDR3 has 15 amino acids. 60 Vbeta and 13 Jbeta primers were used in PCR. The data were produced by immunoSEQ multiplex PCR, yet TCRdb's version contains in-frame clones alone and is incomplete. Of around 40,000 clones listed, about nine tenths are singletons. The rearrangement uses TRBV19 and TRBJ2-6; possible D gene TRBD1, 6 bases. This sequence was found in a woman between 40 and 50 years old in good health and CMV-seropositive. The sequenced sample consisted of PBMCs. The CDR3 protein is CASRTARSGANVLTF. CDR3 bases: TGTGCCAGTCGGACAGCCCGAAGTGGGGCCAACGTCCTGACTTTC. The full variable domain, with the rest looked up from reference TRBV19 and TRBJ2-6, is DGGITQSPKYLFRKEGQNVTLSCEQNLNHDAMYWYRQDPGQGLRLIYYSQIVNDFQKGDIAEGYSVSREKKESFPLTVTSAQKNPTAFYLCASRTARSGANVLTFGAGSRLTVL.